This T cell receptor (beta chain) was sequenced during a study of OX40 agonist ivuxolimab in advanced cancers. Clones were read by immunoSEQ multiplex PCR, and TCRdb kept only the in-frame ones, dropping some. The sample comprises about 52,000 clones, roughly 92% of which are singletons, and approximately 12% rests with the top ten. This clone showed up just once. Germline V gives CDR1 SGDLS, CDR2 YYNGEE. The CDR3 has 17 residues. Trimming at V came to 3 bases and at J to 0 bases, leaving 6 bases not matched to a gene. The J gene is TRBJ1-1, the V gene TRBV9; TRBD1 matches at 12 bases. The sequencing used CD4+ or CD8+ T cells sorted from blood, collected in a trial of the OX40 agonist ivuxolimab. The receptor comes from an adult with an advanced solid tumor such as melanoma, head and neck, liver or kidney cancer. CDR3 DNA: TGTGCCAGCAGCGCCGGGACAGGGGGCTTTCTGAACACTGAAGCTTTCTTT. Residues: CASSAGTGGFLNTEAFF.